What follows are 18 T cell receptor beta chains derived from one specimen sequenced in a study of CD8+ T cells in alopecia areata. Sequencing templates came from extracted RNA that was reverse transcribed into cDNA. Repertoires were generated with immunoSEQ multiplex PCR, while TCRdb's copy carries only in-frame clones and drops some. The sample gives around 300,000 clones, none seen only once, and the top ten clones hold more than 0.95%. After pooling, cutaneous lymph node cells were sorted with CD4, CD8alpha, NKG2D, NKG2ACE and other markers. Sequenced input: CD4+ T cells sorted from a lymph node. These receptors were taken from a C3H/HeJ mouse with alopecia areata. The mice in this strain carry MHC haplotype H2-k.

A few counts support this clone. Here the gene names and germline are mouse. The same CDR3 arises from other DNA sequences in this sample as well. CDR3 amino acids: CAWDRNSDYTF. Partial CDR3 DNA: TGTGCCTGGGACAGGAACTCC. V and J are TRBV31 and TRBJ1-2; D might be TRBD1 (6 bases). The read is 4 residues too short to cover the CDR3 end, so that end is filled in from the germline J gene. The CDR3 is made up of 11 amino acids. Germline V gene data show CDR1 as GKSSPN and CDR2 as SITVG. V lost 5 bases to trimming and J lost 2 bases, with 6 bases between them.

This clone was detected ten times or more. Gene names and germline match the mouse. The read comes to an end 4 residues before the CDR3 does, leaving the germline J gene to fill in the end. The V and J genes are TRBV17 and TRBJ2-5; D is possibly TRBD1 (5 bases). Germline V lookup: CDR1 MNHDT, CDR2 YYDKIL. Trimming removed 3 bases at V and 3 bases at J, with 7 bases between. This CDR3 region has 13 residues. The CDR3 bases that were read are TGTGCTAGCAGTAGGACAGAACAAGAC. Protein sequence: CASSRTEQD. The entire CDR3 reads CASSRTEQDTQYF.

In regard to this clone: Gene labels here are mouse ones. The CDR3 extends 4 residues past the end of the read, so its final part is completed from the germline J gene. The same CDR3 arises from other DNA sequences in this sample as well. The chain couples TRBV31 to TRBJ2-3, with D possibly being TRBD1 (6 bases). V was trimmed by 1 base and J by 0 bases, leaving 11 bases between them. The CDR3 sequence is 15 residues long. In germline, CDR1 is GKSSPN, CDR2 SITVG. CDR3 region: CAWSPGTSSAETLYF. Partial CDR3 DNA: TGTGCCTGGAGTCCAGGGACATCTAGTGCAGAA.

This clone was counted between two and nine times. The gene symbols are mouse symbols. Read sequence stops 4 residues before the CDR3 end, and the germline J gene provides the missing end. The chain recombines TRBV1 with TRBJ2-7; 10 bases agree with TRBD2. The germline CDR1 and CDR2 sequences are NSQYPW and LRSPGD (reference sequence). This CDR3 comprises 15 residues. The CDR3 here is CTCSAPGLGPYEQYF. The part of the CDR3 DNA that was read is TGCACCTGCAGTGCACCGGGACTGGGGCCGTAT.

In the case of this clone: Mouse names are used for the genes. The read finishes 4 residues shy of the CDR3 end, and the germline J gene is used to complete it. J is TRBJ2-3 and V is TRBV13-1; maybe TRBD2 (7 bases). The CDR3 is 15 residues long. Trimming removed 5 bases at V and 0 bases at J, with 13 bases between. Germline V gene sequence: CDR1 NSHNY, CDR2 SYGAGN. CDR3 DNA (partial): TGTGCCAGCAGGGGGGGGGACATTAGTGCAGAA. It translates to CASRGGDISAE. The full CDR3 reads CASRGGDISAETLYF.

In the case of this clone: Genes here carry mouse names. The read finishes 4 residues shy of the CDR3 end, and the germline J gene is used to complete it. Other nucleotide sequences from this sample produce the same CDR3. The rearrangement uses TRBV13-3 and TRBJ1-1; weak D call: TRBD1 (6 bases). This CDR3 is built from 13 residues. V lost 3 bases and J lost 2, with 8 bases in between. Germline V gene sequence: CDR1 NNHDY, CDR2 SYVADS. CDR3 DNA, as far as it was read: TGTGCCAGCAGTGTGGGGGGCAACACA. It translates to CASSVGGNT. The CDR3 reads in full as CASSVGGNTEVFF.

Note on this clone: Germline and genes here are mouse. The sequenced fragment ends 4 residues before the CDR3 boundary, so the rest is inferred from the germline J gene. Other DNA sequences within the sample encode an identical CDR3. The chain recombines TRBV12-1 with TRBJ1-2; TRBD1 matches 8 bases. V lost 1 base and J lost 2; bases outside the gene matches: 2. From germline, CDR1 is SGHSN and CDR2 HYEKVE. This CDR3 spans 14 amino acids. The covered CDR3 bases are TGTGCCAGCTCTCTGGCAGGGGGCAACTCC. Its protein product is CASSLAGGNS. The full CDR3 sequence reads CASSLAGGNSDYTF. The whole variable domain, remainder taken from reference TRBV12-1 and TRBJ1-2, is DSGVVQSPRHIIKEKGGRSVLTCIPISGHSNVVWYQQTLGKELKFLIQHYEKVERDKGFLPSRFSVQQFDDYHSEMNMSALELEDSAMYFCASSLAGGNSDYTFGSGTRLLVI.

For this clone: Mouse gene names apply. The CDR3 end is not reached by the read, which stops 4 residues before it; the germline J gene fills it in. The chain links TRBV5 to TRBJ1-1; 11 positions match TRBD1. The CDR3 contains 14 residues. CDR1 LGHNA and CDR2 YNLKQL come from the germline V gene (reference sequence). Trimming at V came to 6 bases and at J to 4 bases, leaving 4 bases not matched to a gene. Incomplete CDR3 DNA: TGTGCCAGCAGGAAAGGGACAGGGGGCACA. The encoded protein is CASRKGTGGT. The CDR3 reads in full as CASRKGTGGTEVFF.

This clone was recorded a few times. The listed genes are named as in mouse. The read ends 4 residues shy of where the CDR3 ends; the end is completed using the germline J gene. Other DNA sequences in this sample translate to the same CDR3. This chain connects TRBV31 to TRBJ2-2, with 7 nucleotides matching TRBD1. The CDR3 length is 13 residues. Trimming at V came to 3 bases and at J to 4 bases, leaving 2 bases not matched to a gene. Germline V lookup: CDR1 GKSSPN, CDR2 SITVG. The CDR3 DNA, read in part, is TGTGCCTGGAGCCCAGGGGGCACCGGG. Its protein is CAWSPGGTG. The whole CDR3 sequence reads CAWSPGGTGQLYF. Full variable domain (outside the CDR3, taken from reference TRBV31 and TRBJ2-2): AQTIHQWPVAEIKAVGSPLSLGCTIKGKSSPNLYWYWQATGGTLQQLFYSITVGQVESVVQLNLSASRPKDDQFILSTEKLLLSHSGFYLCAWSPGGTGQLYFGEGSKLTVL.

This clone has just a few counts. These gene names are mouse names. This chain's CDR3 is CASGERDRNTEVFF. The sequenced part of the CDR3 DNA is TGTGCCAGCGGTGAACGGGACAGAAACACA. The rearrangement joins TRBV13-2 to TRBJ1-1; 7 bases agree with TRBD1. The read terminates 4 residues ahead of where the CDR3 ends, so the germline J gene completes it. The CDR3 spans 14 residues. The J segment lost 1 base and the V segment lost 2 bases, leaving 2 bases of the junction unmatched. The germline gives CDR1 NNHNN, CDR2 SYGAGS (reference sequence).

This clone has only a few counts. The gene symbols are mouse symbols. The CDR3 loop reads CASSRTGDQNTLYF. The part of the CDR3 DNA that was read is TGTGCCAGCAGCCGGACTGGGGATCAAAAC. The chain recombines TRBV5 with TRBJ2-4; 9 bases map to TRBD2. The CDR3 goes on 4 residues after the read ends, and that part is filled in from the germline J gene. Germline V gene sequence: CDR1 LGHNA, CDR2 YNLKQL (reference sequence). The CDR3 has 14 residues. V shed 4 bases and J 2 bases; nucleotides not matched to a gene: 1.

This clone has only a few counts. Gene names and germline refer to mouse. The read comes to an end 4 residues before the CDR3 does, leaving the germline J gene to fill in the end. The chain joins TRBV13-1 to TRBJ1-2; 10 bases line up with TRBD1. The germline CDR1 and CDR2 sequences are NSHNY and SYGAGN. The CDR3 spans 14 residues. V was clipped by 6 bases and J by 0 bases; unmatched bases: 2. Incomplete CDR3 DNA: TGTGCCAGCAAGACAGGGGGCTCAAACTCC. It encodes CASKTGGSNS. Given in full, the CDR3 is CASKTGGSNSDYTF.

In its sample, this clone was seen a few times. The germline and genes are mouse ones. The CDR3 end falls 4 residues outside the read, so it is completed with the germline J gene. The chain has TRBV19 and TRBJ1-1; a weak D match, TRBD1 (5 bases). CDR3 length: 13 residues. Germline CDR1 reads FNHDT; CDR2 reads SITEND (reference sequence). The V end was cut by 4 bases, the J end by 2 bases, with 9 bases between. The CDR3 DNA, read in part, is TGTGCCAGCAGTTCACAGGTCAACACA. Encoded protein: CASSSQVNT. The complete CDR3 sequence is CASSSQVNTEVFF.

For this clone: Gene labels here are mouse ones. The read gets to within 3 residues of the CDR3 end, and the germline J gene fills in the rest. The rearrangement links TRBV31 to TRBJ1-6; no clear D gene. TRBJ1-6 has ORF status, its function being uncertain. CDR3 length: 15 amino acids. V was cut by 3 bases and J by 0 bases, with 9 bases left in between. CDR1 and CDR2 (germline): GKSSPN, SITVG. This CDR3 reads CAWRHDNSYNSPLYF. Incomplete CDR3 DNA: TGTGCCTGGAGGCACGACAATTCCTATAATTCGCCC.

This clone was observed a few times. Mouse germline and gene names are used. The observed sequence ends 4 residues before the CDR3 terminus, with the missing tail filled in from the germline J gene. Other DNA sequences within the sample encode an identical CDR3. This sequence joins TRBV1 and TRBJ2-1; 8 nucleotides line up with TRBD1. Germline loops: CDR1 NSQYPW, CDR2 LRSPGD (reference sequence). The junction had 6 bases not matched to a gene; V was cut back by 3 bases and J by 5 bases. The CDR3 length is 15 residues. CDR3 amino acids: CTCSARQGLDAEQFF. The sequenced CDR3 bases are TGCACCTGCAGTGCGAGACAGGGGCTGGATGCT.

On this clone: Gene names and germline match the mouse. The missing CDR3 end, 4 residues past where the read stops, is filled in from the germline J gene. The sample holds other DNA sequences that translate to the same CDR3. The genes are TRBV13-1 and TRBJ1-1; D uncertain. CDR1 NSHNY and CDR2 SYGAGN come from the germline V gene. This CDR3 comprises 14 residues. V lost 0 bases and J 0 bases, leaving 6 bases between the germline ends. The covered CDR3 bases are TGTGCCAGCAGTGATGGCCCAGCAAACACA. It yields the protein CASSDGPANT. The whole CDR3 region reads CASSDGPANTEVFF.

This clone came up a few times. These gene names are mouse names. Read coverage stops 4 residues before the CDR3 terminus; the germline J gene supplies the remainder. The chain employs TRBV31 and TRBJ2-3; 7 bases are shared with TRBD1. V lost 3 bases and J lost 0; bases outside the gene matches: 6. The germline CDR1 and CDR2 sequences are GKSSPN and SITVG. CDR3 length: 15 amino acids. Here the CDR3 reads CAWSRYRGSAETLYF. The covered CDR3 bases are TGTGCCTGGAGCCGGTACAGGGGTAGTGCAGAA.

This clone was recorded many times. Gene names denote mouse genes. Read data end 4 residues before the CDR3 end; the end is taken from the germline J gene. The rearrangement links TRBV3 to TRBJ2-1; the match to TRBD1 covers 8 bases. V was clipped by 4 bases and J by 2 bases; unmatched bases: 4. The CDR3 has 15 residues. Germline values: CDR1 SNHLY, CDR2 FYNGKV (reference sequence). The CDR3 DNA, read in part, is TGTGCCAGCAGCTACCCGGGACAGGACTATGCT. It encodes CASSYPGQDYA. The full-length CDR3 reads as CASSYPGQDYAEQFF.